What follows is one T cell receptor (beta chain) and its context. What it recognizes is unknown. With 60 Vbeta and 13 Jbeta primers, the PCR was carried out. Original handling: A follow-up analysis tallied 70 million to 80 million unique TCR beta chains, roughly 11 million shared. Sequencing was performed with immunoSEQ multiplex PCR; in TCRdb, only in-frame clones are kept and a portion is missing. V, J and clone size were drawn from that table, and D and trimming were deduced from the DNA. This sample has 150,000 to 200,000 clones, with roughly 70% found just once. The V gene's germline CDR1 is MNHEY and CDR2 SVGAGI. The CDR3 is 14 amino acids. Deletions cut 0 bases from V and 2 bases from J, with 7 bases between. The study sampled nominally healthy donors, though unrecorded immune exposures were likely. These data come from a study of cytomegalovirus exposure and HLA in healthy donors. General study results and limits: As was reported, the classifier diagnosed cytomegalovirus status with high specificity and sensitivity.

Sequenced material: PBMCs. The TCR was taken from a woman aged 25 to 39 in good health and CMV-seronegative. The chain carries TRBV6-5 and TRBJ2-5; D remains ambiguous. CDR3 nucleotides: TGTGCCAGCAGTTACTCGACGGGTCAAGAGACCCAGTACTTC. It yields the protein CASSYSTGQETQYF.